This T cell receptor beta chain was identified during a study of control samples from healthy donors and cancer patients. Trimming stripped 0 bases from V and 5 bases from J, with 8 bases between. The CDR3 is made up of 14 amino acids. Germline V gene data show CDR1 as SGHRS and CDR2 as YFSETQ. Clones were sequenced by immunoSEQ multiplex PCR, and TCRdb holds only the in-frame ones, with some missing. Found here are over 100,000 clones, roughly 90% of them singletons; the top ten hold around 6%. The sequencing input was blood. This receptor was identified in a man aged 18 to 29 in good health. The genes are TRBV5-1 and TRBJ1-4, with D tentatively TRBD1 (5 bases). For the CDR3, the DNA is TGCGCCAGCAGCTTGGGGGGACTCAATGAAAAACTGTTTTTT. Translation gives CASSLGGLNEKLFF.